This T cell receptor beta chain came from a study of cytomegalovirus exposure and HLA in healthy donors. General study findings and limits: A link between a missense DCLRE1C variant and TCR beta V- and J-gene trimming emerged from a later analysis.

Regarding this clone: Its antigen is undetermined.

Trimming shortened V by 2 bases and J by 4 bases, and 15 bases separated the two germline ends. Germline V gene data show CDR1 as MNHEY and CDR2 as SVGAGI. CDR3 length equals 16 residues. The primer mix had 60 Vbeta and 13 Jbeta primers. Here immunoSEQ multiplex PCR was the method, and the copy in TCRdb shows in-frame clones only, minus some. The sample consists of roughly 150,000 clones, roughly 88% of them appearing once. This chain links TRBV6-5 with TRBJ2-1, with a weak D call TRBD2 (5 bases). This clonotype originated in a young woman in good health and CMV-seronegative. Sequencing input: PBMCs. The CDR3 nucleotides read TGTGCCAGCAGTTACGGTTCTCGGGGTGGTTACAATGAGCAGTTCTTC. This codes for CASSYGSRGGYNEQFF.